The 25 T cell receptor beta chains reported below all come from one sample, sequenced in a study of beta chain features in type 1 diabetes. These receptors have no known antigen. cDNA synthesis used the whole RNA isolate, giving expressed TCRB sequences. Profiling relied on immunoSEQ multiplex PCR, and the TCRdb table lists in-frame clones only, not all of them. The sample shows 300,000 to 400,000 clones, approximately 12% of them seen only once. The study's findings and limits: Researchers report that Type 1 diabetes patients had moderately but significantly shorter TCRB CDR3s across all four CD4+ subsets.

The material sequenced was naive CD4+ T cells from blood. These receptors were obtained from a woman aged 18-29 years with type 1 diabetes.

This clone has a handful of counts. The V and J genes are TRBV5-1 and TRBJ2-2, with 7 bases aligning to TRBD1. The CDR3 is made up of 15 amino acids. V was clipped by 4 bases and J by 4 bases; unmatched bases: 7. Germline CDR1 and CDR2: SGHRS and YFSETQ. The CDR3 reads CASSPWTGPTGELFF. In DNA form, the CDR3 reads TGCGCCAGCAGCCCTTGGACAGGACCCACCGGGGAGCTGTTTTTT.

V and J are TRBV19 and TRBJ2-7; 9 nucleotides line up with TRBD1. After removal of 3 bases from V and 3 bases from J, the junction contained 6 bases not matched to a gene. Germline CDR1 is LNHDA and CDR2 is SQIVND (reference sequence). This CDR3 is built from 15 residues. This chain's CDR3 is CASSMLGQGNYEQYF. The CDR3 nucleotides read TGTGCCAGTAGTATGTTGGGACAGGGTAACTACGAGCAGTACTTC.

The chain uses TRBV18 and TRBJ2-7; weak D call: TRBD2 (6 bases). V lost 1 base to trimming and J lost 5 bases, with 12 bases between them. Germline V lookup: CDR1 KGHSH, CDR2 LQKENI. This CDR3 is built from 14 residues. The CDR3 coding sequence is TGTGCCAGCTCACCACGAGTCAGGGAGGACGAGCAGTACTTC. This sequence encodes CASSPRVREDEQYF.

The chain is built from TRBV27 and TRBJ2-7; 7 bases are a match to TRBD1. The CDR3 extends over 15 amino acids. Germline values: CDR1 MNHEY, CDR2 SMNVEV (reference sequence). V gave up 5 bases and J gave up 7 bases; unmatched junction bases: 14. The CDR3 spells CASSLSYRGSGEQYF. CDR3 nucleotide sequence: TGTGCCAGCAGTCTCTCATACAGGGGTTCTGGGGAGCAGTACTTC.

The rearrangement uses TRBV18 and TRBJ2-5; D not resolved. Germline CDR1 reads KGHSH; CDR2 reads LQKENI. CDR3 length: 14 amino acids. Trimming took 6 bases from V and 0 from J, leaving 11 bases between them. The CDR3 bases are TGTGCCAGCTCGCCTAAGCGAAACCAAGAGACCCAGTACTTC. The encoded protein is CASSPKRNQETQYF.

This clone has more than one count but fewer than ten. J is TRBJ2-5 and V is TRBV29-1; a weak D match, TRBD1 (6 bases). V gave up 7 bases and J gave up 4 bases, with 16 bases separating them. The germline V gene encodes CDR1 SQVTM and CDR2 ANQGSEA. The CDR3 is 13 residues long. The CDR3 region is CSANRAAAETQYF. CDR3 DNA: TGCAGCGCCAACAGGGCGGCGGCAGAGACCCAGTACTTC. The full variable domain, completed using reference TRBV29-1 and TRBJ2-5, is SAVISQKPSRDICQRGTSLTIQCQVDSQVTMMFWYRQQPGQSLTLIATANQGSEATYESGFVIDKFPISRPNLTFSTLTVSNMSPEDSSIYLCSANRAAAETQYFGPGTRLLVL.

There are a few counts of this clone. CDR3 protein: CASSVGVSFNEQFF. CDR3 nucleotides: TGTGCCAGCAGCGTAGGGGTTAGCTTTAATGAGCAGTTCTTC. V is TRBV9 and J is TRBJ2-1, with D uncertain. Germline V gene sequence: CDR1 SGDLS, CDR2 YYNGEE. The V gene lost 0 bases and the J gene lost 7 bases, with 11 bases spanning the gap. The CDR3 covers 14 residues. The full variable domain, in which reference TRBV9 and TRBJ2-1 provide the parts outside the CDR3, is DSGVTQTPKHLITATGQRVTLRCSPRSGDLSVYWYQQSLDQGLQFLIQYYNGEERAKGNILERFSAQQFPDLHSELNLSSLELGDSALYFCASSVGVSFNEQFFGPGTRLTVL.

The V and J genes are TRBV30 and TRBJ2-5; 12 positions match TRBD2. The trim removed 4 bases at V and 9 bases at J, leaving 9 bases unmatched. The CDR3 has 14 residues. The germline gives CDR1 GTSNPN, CDR2 SVGIG (reference sequence). The CDR3 bases are TGTGCCTGGACCCGGACTAGCGGGGTTACGGCCCAGTACTTC. This translates into CAWTRTSGVTAQYF.

This chain uses TRBV6-6 with TRBJ2-7, with 9 bases that match TRBD1. Looked up from germline, CDR1 is MNHNY and CDR2 is SVGAGI (reference sequence). CDR3 size: 15 residues. With V trimmed by 2 bases and J by 0 bases, 2 bases remained unmatched. CDR3 loop: CASSYGDRASYEQYF. Here the CDR3 DNA reads TGTGCCAGCAGTTACGGGGACAGGGCCTCCTACGAGCAGTACTTC.

The chain joins TRBV15 to TRBJ2-3; 12 bases are a match to TRBD2. This CDR3 spans 17 amino acids. In germline, CDR1 is LNHNV, CDR2 YYDKDF (reference sequence). V was pared by 5 bases and J by 4 bases, with 10 bases of the junction left unmatched. DNA for the CDR3: TGTGCCACCAGCGTACTAGCGGGAGGAAAGAGAGCAGATACGCAGTATTTT. Translation: CATSVLAGGKRADTQYF.

This chain uses TRBV6-1 with TRBJ2-7, with 8 bases matching TRBD1. The CDR3 is made up of 14 amino acids. V lost 7 bases, J lost 3 bases, and 8 bases stayed unmatched. In germline, CDR1 is MNHNS, CDR2 SASEGT. CDR3 bases: TGTGCCAGCACCCCCCCCGACAGGGGCTACGAGCAGTACTTC. Amino acid sequence: CASTPPDRGYEQYF.

V and J are TRBV29-1 and TRBJ2-7; 10 bases line up with TRBD1. The germline CDR1 and CDR2 sequences are SQVTM and ANQGSEA. J lost 5 bases, V lost 5 bases, and 6 bases had no gene match. The CDR3 is 13 residues long. CDR3 sequence: CSVSPGQGNEQYF. CDR3 sequence (DNA): TGCAGCGTTTCACCGGGACAGGGGAACGAGCAGTACTTC.

This sequence joins TRBV2 and TRBJ1-2; D gene uncertain. Trimming removed 4 bases at V and 7 bases at J, with 13 bases between. The CDR3 sequence is 13 residues long. Germline CDR1 is SNHLY and CDR2 is FYNNEI. CDR3 sequence: CASSAARSGGYTF. CDR3 DNA: TGTGCCAGCAGTGCTGCGAGGTCCGGTGGCTACACCTTC.

This clone was detected only a few times. The V and J genes are TRBV27 and TRBJ2-7; 8 bases map to TRBD1. The CDR3 totals 14 residues. V trimming: 0 bases; J trimming: 2 bases; junction bases outside the gene matches: 0. Germline V lookup: CDR1 MNHEY, CDR2 SMNVEV (reference sequence). CDR3 protein: CASSLSGQAYEQYF. The CDR3 region has the DNA TGTGCCAGCAGTTTATCGGGACAGGCCTACGAGCAGTACTTC.

The sample holds a few counts of this clone. V is TRBV2 and J is TRBJ2-6; D is undetermined. Looked up from germline, CDR1 is SNHLY and CDR2 is FYNNEI. The CDR3 has 15 residues. Deletions cut 4 bases from V and 2 bases from J, with 9 bases between. CDR3 residues: CASSGQSAGANVLTF. CDR3 DNA: TGTGCCAGCAGTGGACAATCGGCTGGGGCCAACGTCCTGACTTTC.

This chain joins TRBV29-1 and TRBJ2-7, with a weak D call TRBD2 (6 bases). The DNA end lines up better with TRBJ2-1; the J call may be wrong. Per the germline V gene, CDR1 is SQVTM and CDR2 is ANQGSEA. The CDR3 totals 15 residues. In nucleotides, the CDR3 is TGCAGCGTTCACAGGAGCGGGTCAATACCCAATGAGCAGTTCTTC. Protein sequence: CSVHRSGSIPNEQFF.

The chain employs TRBV7-9 and TRBJ1-2, with D possibly TRBD1 on 6 matching bases. Between the trimmed V and J ends, which lost 4 bases and 5 bases, there was a span of 20 bases. The CDR3 runs 16 residues. The V gene's germline CDR1 is SEHNR and CDR2 FQNEAQ (reference sequence). The CDR3 DNA is TGTGCCAGCAGCTCACCCTCGACAGGCCAGAATTATGGCTACACCTTC. Translated: CASSSPSTGQNYGYTF.

V usage is TRBV18 and J usage is TRBJ1-1, with D maybe TRBD1 (5 bases). Germline-derived CDR1 and CDR2 are KGHSH and LQKENI. CDR3 length: 13 amino acids. Deletions cut 4 bases from V and 4 bases from J, with 10 bases between. CDR3 DNA sequence: TGTGCCAGCTCACTTTCAGGGTCCACTGAAGCTTTCTTT. Its protein is CASSLSGSTEAFF.

V usage is TRBV5-4 and J usage is TRBJ2-7, with D possibly TRBD2 on 7 matching bases. V was trimmed by 4 bases and J by 0 bases, leaving 17 bases between them. From germline, CDR1 is SGHNT and CDR2 YYREEE (reference sequence). The CDR3 is 16 amino acids. The CDR3 region is CASSLLGRGASYEQYF. CDR3 sequence (DNA): TGTGCCAGCAGCCTCCTGGGGAGGGGGGCCTCCTACGAGCAGTACTTC.

This clone was seen only a few times. J is TRBJ2-6 and V is TRBV7-9; D is unresolved. Per the germline V gene, CDR1 is SEHNR and CDR2 is FQNEAQ (reference sequence). The CDR3 loop spans 14 amino acids. The V and J ends lost 8 bases and 0 bases respectively, with 8 bases between them. CDR3 DNA: TGTGCCAGCGACAAATCCTCTGGGGCCAACGTCCTGACTTTC. Translation: CASDKSSGANVLTF. Filled out from reference TRBV7-9 and TRBJ2-6, the complete variable domain reads DTGVSQNPRHKITKRGQNVTFRCDPISEHNRLYWYRQTLGQGPEFLTYFQNEAQLEKSRLLSDRFSAERPKGSFSTLEIQRTEQGDSAMYLCASDKSSGANVLTFGAGSRLTVL.

This clone was counted a few times. V and J are TRBV10-3 and TRBJ2-3; the D gene is possibly TRBD1 (5 bases). Looked up from germline, CDR1 is ENHRY and CDR2 is SYGVKD. Trimming left V 4 bases short and J 11 bases short, with 16 bases between. This CDR3 contains 13 residues. In nucleotides, the CDR3 is TGTGCCATCAGTGGCCAAGACAGTCGCGAGCAGTATTTT. Amino acid sequence: CAISGQDSREQYF.

The V gene is TRBV7-9, the J gene TRBJ1-1; D may be TRBD1 (5 bases). V lost 4 bases, J lost 5 bases, and 14 bases lay in between. CDR1 and CDR2 from the germline V gene are SEHNR and FQNEAQ (reference sequence). The CDR3 consists of 14 residues. In DNA, the CDR3 is TGTGCCAGCAGCTCCATGGGGGGTGGAACTGAAGCTTTCTTT. Its translation: CASSSMGGGTEAFF.

This clone has a handful of counts. The chain links TRBV2 to TRBJ2-2, with 9 bases lining up with TRBD2. The CDR3 runs 14 residues. The ends lost 11 bases at V and 4 bases at J; junction bases unmatched: 8. CDR1 is SNHLY, CDR2 FYNNEI, per germline. The CDR3 DNA follows: TGTGCCGGGAGGCTAGCGGGAAGCACCGGGGAGCTGTTTTTT. Its protein is CAGRLAGSTGELFF.

This clone occurred a few times. The chain joins TRBV28 to TRBJ1-2, with 7 positions matching TRBD1. The length of the CDR3 is 13 residues. Germline CDR1 reads MDHEN; CDR2 reads SYDVKM. V lost 6 bases, J lost 4 bases, and 5 bases stayed unmatched. CDR3 sequence reads: CASRTGTPYGYTF. CDR3 nucleotide sequence: TGTGCCAGCAGGACAGGGACCCCCTATGGCTACACCTTC.

V and J are TRBV2 and TRBJ2-1; 9 bases are shared with TRBD2. The CDR3 spans 15 residues. Germline values: CDR1 SNHLY, CDR2 FYNNEI. The trim removed 6 bases at V and 3 bases at J, leaving 6 bases unmatched. Here the CDR3 reads CASRVSGSGYNEQFF. The DNA for the CDR3 is TGTGCCAGCAGGGTTAGCGGGAGTGGCTACAATGAGCAGTTCTTC.